The clone carrying this T cell receptor beta chain was observed a handful of times. Its antigen is currently unknown. The data were obtained in a study of T cell responses to AZD1222 COVID-19 vaccine. Study-wide background: Second-dose intervals of approximately 4 or approximately 12 weeks were pooled. The study, taken as a whole, reports: Just a handful of AZD1222 recipients tested seropositive at baseline. Females outnumbered males among donors, who were mostly white British; clonal diversity was possibly underestimated. Without day 14 samples, only post-peak T cell repertoires were studied.

TCRdb's copy holds only in-frame clones and misses some; the assay was immunoSEQ multiplex PCR. The data hold 110,000 to 150,000 clones, with more than 85% observed a single time. Germline loops: CDR1 SSHAT, CDR2 FNYEAQ (reference sequence). V lost 6 bases and J lost 0; bases outside the gene matches: 11. This CDR3 has 16 amino acids. The sample was peripheral blood, taken on day 0 of AZD1222 vaccination. The source of this sequence is an adult in good health. This chain links TRBV7-7 with TRBJ2-7; TRBD2 aligns across 7 bases. The CDR3 DNA follows: TGTGCCAGCAGGGTTGCAGTCCAGCGGGACTCCTACGAGCAGTACTTC. Translated, it gives CASRVAVQRDSYEQYF.